A single sample gave rise to the 22 T cell receptor beta chains below, sequenced in a study of shared clonotypes between healthy human individuals. Assay: immunoSEQ multiplex PCR; the TCRdb copy retains only in-frame clones and omits some. The data show approximately 2.5 million clones, more than 80% seen once. The sample comprised naive CD4+ T cells sorted from blood. Sample subset: CD45RA+ positively selected. The origin of the receptors is a man between 18 and 29 years old in good health.

This chain joins TRBV4-1 and TRBJ2-1, with D perhaps matching TRBD1 (6 bases). V was pared by 3 bases and J by 0 bases, with 12 bases between. The CDR3 is 16 residues long. Germline assignment: CDR1 MGHRA and CDR2 YSYEKL. CDR3 nucleotide sequence: TGCGCCAGCAGCCACCCCGACAGGAGCTCCTACAATGAGCAGTTCTTC. This codes for CASSHPDRSSYNEQFF.

The genes are TRBV7-3 and TRBJ2-1, with 7 positions matching TRBD1. Trimming at V came to 5 bases and at J to 4 bases, leaving 8 bases not matched to a gene. The CDR3 totals 15 residues. Germline V gene lookup returns CDR1 SGHTA and CDR2 FQGTGA. The CDR3 reads CASSTATGIYNEQFF. DNA of the CDR3: TGTGCCAGCAGCACCGCGACAGGGATATACAATGAGCAGTTCTTC. Full variable domain (rest looked up from reference TRBV7-3 and TRBJ2-1): GAGVSQTPSNKVTEKGKYVELRCDPISGHTALYWYRQSLGQGPEFLIYFQGTGAADDSGLPNDRFFAVRPEGSVSTLKIQRTERGDSAVYLCASSTATGIYNEQFFGPGTRLTVL.

The chain employs TRBV9 and TRBJ1-5, with D unclear. Trimming left V 2 bases short and J 0 bases short, with 9 bases between. CDR3 length: 15 amino acids. The germline V gene has CDR1 SGDLS and CDR2 YYNGEE. The CDR3 sequence: CASSVGYNSNQPQHF. The CDR3, as DNA: TGTGCCAGCAGCGTGGGGTATAATAGCAATCAGCCCCAGCATTTT. The full variable domain, in which reference TRBV9 and TRBJ1-5 provide the parts outside the CDR3, is DSGVTQTPKHLITATGQRVTLRCSPRSGDLSVYWYQQSLDQGLQFLIQYYNGEERAKGNILERFSAQQFPDLHSELNLSSLELGDSALYFCASSVGYNSNQPQHFGDGTRLSIL.

The rearrangement uses TRBV19 and TRBJ1-3; D is ambiguous. The CDR3 has 16 amino acids. Germline V gene sequence: CDR1 LNHDA, CDR2 SQIVND (reference sequence). V was trimmed by 3 bases and J by 0 bases, leaving 12 bases between them. This chain's CDR3 is CASSIGAAFSGNTIYF. DNA of the CDR3: TGTGCCAGTAGTATTGGTGCGGCCTTCTCTGGAAACACCATATATTTT.

This sequence joins TRBV7-2 and TRBJ2-7; 11 bases align to TRBD2. Losses at the gene ends were 6 bases for V and 6 bases for J; bases not matched to a gene: 7. This CDR3 region has 14 residues. Germline-derived CDR1 and CDR2 are SGHTA and FQGNSA. CDR3 residues: CASSWAGTSGEQYF. CDR3 coding DNA: TGTGCCAGCAGTTGGGCGGGGACTAGCGGCGAGCAGTACTTC.

This clone has just one count. The chain uses TRBV9 and TRBJ1-1; 8 nucleotides line up with TRBD1. The CDR3 spans 13 residues. Looked up from germline, CDR1 is SGDLS and CDR2 is YYNGEE. V shed 7 bases and J 1 base; nucleotides not matched to a gene: 3. In DNA form, the CDR3 reads TGTGCCAGCCAGGGACAGGCGAACACTGAAGCTTTCTTT. The encoded protein is CASQGQANTEAFF.

The rearrangement uses TRBV5-4 and TRBJ1-5, with 9 nucleotides matching TRBD1. This CDR3 region has 15 residues. With V trimmed by 3 bases and J by 1 base, 2 bases remained unmatched. Germline V gene lookup returns CDR1 SGHNT and CDR2 YYREEE (reference sequence). The chain's CDR3 is CASSSGTGSNQPQHF. The CDR3 region has the DNA TGTGCCAGCAGCTCCGGGACAGGGAGCAATCAGCCCCAGCATTTT.

The CDR3 DNA follows: TGTGCCAGCAGCCCCGGGGTAGTCGTGGAGACCCAGTACTTC. Translation: CASSPGVVVETQYF. This chain connects TRBV7-2 to TRBJ2-5; a weak D match, TRBD2 (5 bases). CDR3 length equals 14 residues. Trimming stripped 5 bases from V and 5 bases from J, with 15 bases between. The germline V gene has CDR1 SGHTA and CDR2 FQGNSA.

This CDR3 is CASRAGWQYEQFF. The DNA for the CDR3 is TGTGCCAGTAGGGCGGGATGGCAATATGAGCAGTTCTTC. The chain couples TRBV19 to TRBJ2-1, with D possibly being TRBD2 (6 bases). CDR3 size: 13 residues. The germline V and J ends were trimmed by 6 bases and 8 bases, with 14 bases remaining between them. Germline lookup yields CDR1 LNHDA and CDR2 SQIVND (reference sequence).

CDR3: CASSEAGTGMFGYTF. For the CDR3, the DNA is TGTGCCAGCAGTGAGGCAGGGACAGGGATGTTTGGCTACACCTTC. The V call is TRBV6-1, the J call TRBJ1-2; 9 bases line up with TRBD1. V was pared by 3 bases and J by 7 bases, with 9 bases of the junction left unmatched. This CDR3 has 15 residues. Germline values: CDR1 MNHNS, CDR2 SASEGT.

This rearrangement joins TRBV6-6 to TRBJ2-7; TRBD2 matches at 8 bases. The V segment lost 2 bases and the J segment 8 bases; nucleotides outside the gene matches: 8. This CDR3 contains 14 residues. The germline V gene encodes CDR1 MNHNY and CDR2 SVGAGI (reference sequence). This CDR3 reads CASSYSLAGSKQYF. DNA for the CDR3: TGTGCCAGCAGTTACAGTCTAGCGGGCTCCAAGCAGTACTTC.

This clone appeared a single time. CDR3 DNA sequence: TGTGCCAGCTCACCACGGACAGACTCAGGGAACACTGAAGCTTTCTTT. This gives the protein CASSPRTDSGNTEAFF. The rearrangement links TRBV18 to TRBJ1-1; a weak D match, TRBD1 (6 bases). The CDR3 is 16 amino acids. From germline, CDR1 is KGHSH and CDR2 LQKENI. V was pared by 1 base and J by 1 base, with 13 bases between.

This clone came up once. The sample contains more than one DNA sequence encoding this CDR3. This rearrangement joins TRBV5-1 to TRBJ2-3; D is undetermined. V gave up 2 bases and J gave up 0 bases, with 7 bases separating them. The CDR3 consists of 14 residues. CDR1 and CDR2 (germline): SGHRS, YFSETQ. The CDR3 DNA is TGCGCCAGCAGCTTAGTGGCAAGCACAGATACGCAGTATTTT. Its translation: CASSLVASTDTQYF. The full variable domain, in which reference TRBV5-1 and TRBJ2-3 provide the parts outside the CDR3, is KAGVTQTPRYLIKTRGQQVTLSCSPISGHRSVSWYQQTPGQGLQFLFEYFSETQRNKGNFPGRFSGRQFSNSRSEMNVSTLELGDSALYLCASSLVASTDTQYFGPGTRLTVL.

The chain is built from TRBV7-9 and TRBJ1-5; no clear D gene. V was trimmed by 5 bases and J by 2 bases, leaving 13 bases between them. CDR3 size: 15 residues. Per germline, CDR1 SEHNR and CDR2 FQNEAQ (reference sequence). The CDR3 nucleotides read TGTGCCAGCAGCCCCGGAGAGGGAGGCAATCAGCCCCAGCATTTT. The encoded protein is CASSPGEGGNQPQHF.

V and J are TRBV9 and TRBJ1-4; perhaps TRBD1 as D (5 bases). Deletions cut 4 bases from V and 8 bases from J, with 18 bases between. The CDR3 contains 15 residues. In germline, CDR1 is SGDLS, CDR2 YYNGEE. The CDR3 region has the DNA TGTGCCAGCAGCCCGCAGACGGTGCGGGGCGAAAAACTGTTTTTT. Translated, it gives CASSPQTVRGEKLFF.

For the CDR3, the DNA is TGTGCCAGCAGTGAAGAGGCAGCTATAAGCAATCAGCCCCAGCATTTT. Protein: CASSEEAAISNQPQHF. The chain uses TRBV2 and TRBJ1-5; D uncertain. This CDR3 spans 16 amino acids. Trimming took off 1 base at V and 1 base at J, with 11 bases between the two ends. Germline lookup yields CDR1 SNHLY and CDR2 FYNNEI.

This chain uses TRBV7-6 with TRBJ2-7; perhaps TRBD2 as D (5 bases). Deletions cut 2 bases from V and 6 bases from J, with 20 bases between. Per germline, CDR1 SGHVS and CDR2 FNYEAQ. The CDR3 has 16 amino acids. The CDR3 reads CASSLFPHSGPSEQYF. In DNA form, the CDR3 reads TGTGCCAGCAGCTTATTCCCCCACAGCGGCCCCAGCGAGCAGTACTTC.

The V gene is TRBV28, the J gene TRBJ2-2; perhaps TRBD1 as D (5 bases). Per germline, CDR1 MDHEN and CDR2 SYDVKM. CDR3 length: 16 residues. V dropped 4 bases and J dropped 4 bases, with 16 bases sitting between them. This CDR3 is CASSSRQKELTGELFF. The CDR3 DNA follows: TGTGCCAGCAGTTCTCGACAGAAAGAACTCACCGGGGAGCTGTTTTTT.

In its sample, this clone was seen once. The chain links TRBV2 to TRBJ2-3; 13 bases align to TRBD2. The length of the CDR3 is 15 residues. Per the germline V gene, CDR1 is SNHLY and CDR2 is FYNNEI. J was trimmed by 2 bases and V by 6 bases; bases with no gene match: 2. CDR3 sequence reads: CASSGTSGATDTQYF. CDR3 nucleotides: TGTGCCAGCAGCGGGACTAGCGGGGCCACAGATACGCAGTATTTT. The variable domain in full, completed from reference TRBV2 and TRBJ2-3, reads EPEVTQTPSHQVTQMGQEVILRCVPISNHLYFYWYRQILGQKVEFLVSFYNNEISEKSEIFDDQFSVERPDGSNFTLKIRSTKLEDSAMYFCASSGTSGATDTQYFGPGTRLTVL.

The chain uses TRBV6-1 and TRBJ2-5; no clear D. Trimming cost V 3 bases and J 1 base, with 9 bases left between them. Germline assignment: CDR1 MNHNS and CDR2 SASEGT. The CDR3 is 14 amino acids. The CDR3 here is CASSDTRTQETQYF. CDR3 nucleotides: TGTGCCAGCAGTGACACCCGGACCCAAGAGACCCAGTACTTC.

The genes are TRBV6-6 and TRBJ1-5, with D uncertain. Germline V CDR1 and CDR2: MNHNY, SVGAGI (reference sequence). This CDR3 has 13 amino acids. Trimming removed 6 bases from V and 7 bases from J, with 13 bases in between. In DNA form, the CDR3 reads TGTGCCAGCAGAAGGCTCCCCGACCAGCCCCAGCATTTT. This translates into CASRRLPDQPQHF.

To note about this clone: This specimen includes other DNA sequences encoding the same CDR3. This chain uses TRBV9 with TRBJ2-1; possibly TRBD2 for D (7 bases). This CDR3 comprises 15 residues. With 0 bases removed from V and 2 bases from J, the gap between germline ends came to 9 bases. The germline V gene encodes CDR1 SGDLS and CDR2 YYNGEE. Here the CDR3 reads CASSVAGGTYNEQFF. The CDR3 DNA reads as TGTGCCAGCAGCGTAGCGGGGGGCACCTACAATGAGCAGTTCTTC.